This section outlines one T cell receptor (beta chain) sequence together with its context. Its antigen is as yet unknown. This entry is derived from a study of T-cell reconstitution after alpha-beta-depleted transplantation in children. Study outcomes and limitations: Among T cells one year after transplant, newly produced cells accounted for most counts and diversity. Some patients' high day-60 TCRbeta diversity was traced to surviving recipient T cells and thymic progenitors. At around two months after transplant, the alpha-beta T cells were reportedly derived from several hundred expanded clones that came from non-depleted graft cells.

Germline-derived CDR1 and CDR2 are SGHAT and FQNNGV. The CDR3 runs 14 residues. Trimming pared 0 bases from V and 4 bases from J, leaving 9 bases between. Unique molecular identifiers were used in preparing the TCRbeta library. TCRdb processed the PCR reads anew with MiXCR; each CDR3 protein has one entry. Of approximately 230,000 distinct CDR3 sequences in the sample, more than 20% were seen once. The TCR comes from a female patient aged 2-10 years who had a stem cell transplant for congenital amegakaryocytic thrombocytopenia, so the T cells may come from the graft donor. The input for sequencing was PBMCs, mostly from graft donor cells, taken 360 days after TCRalphabeta/CD19-depleted stem cell transplant. This chain links TRBV11-2 with TRBJ2-5; D unresolved. CDR3 amino acids: CASSLDLVGETQYF. The CDR3 region has the DNA TGTGCCAGCAGCTTAGATCTGGTGGGAGAGACCCAGTACTTC.